Listed below are T cell receptor beta chains from one sample, sequenced in a study of patients and donors after allogeneic stem cell transplantation. MiXCR, applied by TCRdb to the RT-PCR reads, yields one record per CDR3 protein. Here the sample spans about 410,000 distinct CDR3 sequences, around 16% being singletons. Sequences were obtained from blood, either unsorted or a sorted T cell fraction (not recorded which). The receptors were sampled from a human donor who was either an allogeneic HSCT recipient or a stem cell or donor lymphocyte infusion donor (not recorded which). It is not recorded whose cells these are; they may come from a transplant donor. Both conserved end residues are part of each CDR3. The D gene is left open where the match is weak. The listing skips clone size in some rows; elsewhere it reads once, few, many or a size class.

>TRBJ2-5|few|TRBV5-1|-
CASSLTRGLQETQYF
TGCGCCAGCAGCTTGACCAGGGGATTACAAGAGACCCAGTACTTC
>TRBJ2-1|many|TRBV5-6|-
CASSLAVFFSYNEQFF
TGTGCCAGCAGCTTGGCCGTCTTCTTTTCCTACAATGAGCAGTTCTTC
>TRBJ1-1|few|TRBV30|TRBD1
CAWSVSLSNRGGGTEAFF
TGTGCCTGGAGTGTATCCCTATCGAACAGGGGAGGAGGCACTGAAGCTTTCTTT
>TRBJ1-5|few|TRBV6-2/TRBV6-3|-
CASSYGGISNQPQHF
TGTGCCAGCAGTTACGGAGGCATCTCCAATCAGCCCCAGCATTTT
>TRBJ1-1|-|TRBV19|TRBD1
CATGQGELTEAFF
TGTGCCACCGGACAGGGAGAGCTCACTGAAGCTTTCTTT
>TRBJ2-5|-|TRBV19|-
CASSIGTGTKETQYF
TGTGCCAGTAGTATAGGCACGGGGACGAAAGAGACCCAGTACTTC
>TRBJ2-7|-|TRBV5-1|-
CASSLEDRAYEQYF
TGCGCCAGCAGCTTGGAGGACAGAGCCTACGAGCAGTACTTC
>TRBJ1-2|-|TRBV18|-
CASSGYRGMRLDGYTF
TGTGCCAGCTCCGGGTATCGGGGAATGCGTCTGGACGGCTACACCTTC
>TRBJ2-7|-|TRBV7-8|TRBD1
CASSLTGQGLWYYEQYF
TGTGCCAGCAGCTTAACAGGACAGGGACTTTGGTACTACGAGCAGTACTTC
>TRBJ2-7|few|TRBV7-6|-
CASSLAIFSYEQYF
TGTGCCAGCAGCTTGGCCATCTTCTCCTACGAGCAGTACTTC
>TRBJ1-5|-|TRBV20-1|-
CSPGPVNNQPQHF
TGCAGCCCAGGGCCCGTTAACAATCAGCCCCAGCATTTT
>TRBJ1-2|-|TRBV4-3|-
CASSQEWKLDYGYTF
TGCGCCAGCAGCCAAGAATGGAAACTCGACTATGGCTACACCTTC
>TRBJ1-5|-|TRBV5-5|-
CASSFQGAAYQPQHF
TGTGCCAGCAGCTTCCAGGGAGCCGCTTATCAGCCCCAGCATTTT
>TRBJ1-2|few|TRBV6-2/TRBV6-3|TRBD1
CASTDSGTGYGYTF
TGTGCCAGCACCGACTCCGGGACAGGGTATGGCTACACCTTC
>TRBJ2-7|-|TRBV20-1|TRBD1
CSARDQTGTGIYEQYF
TGCAGTGCTAGAGACCAAACCGGGACAGGGATCTACGAGCAGTACTTC
>TRBJ2-1|many|TRBV15|-
CATRDGSYNEQFF
TGTGCCACCAGGGACGGGTCCTACAATGAGCAGTTCTTC
>TRBJ2-1|-|TRBV5-6|TRBD2
CASSQGRGVSNEQFF
TGTGCCAGCAGCCAGGGACGGGGGGTCTCCAATGAGCAGTTCTTC
>TRBJ1-1|few|TRBV6-1|-
CASRPPGPLIHTEAFF
TGTGCCAGCAGGCCACCGGGTCCCTTAATCCACACTGAAGCTTTCTTT
>TRBJ1-3|few|TRBV18|TRBD1
CASSPTRQGFYSGNTIYF
TGTGCCAGCTCACCGACCCGACAGGGCTTTTACTCTGGAAACACCATATATTTT
>TRBJ2-7|few|TRBV5-1|-
CASRWAGGNEQYF
TGCGCCAGCAGGTGGGCAGGTGGGAACGAGCAGTACTTC
>TRBJ2-4|-|TRBV5-1|TRBD2
CASSLELGISGKAKNIQYF
TGCGCCAGCAGCTTGGAGTTAGGAATTAGCGGGAAGGCCAAAAACATTCAGTACTTC
>TRBJ2-7|few|TRBV4-2|TRBD2
CASSPGTSWFEQYF
TGTGCCAGCAGCCCCGGGACTAGCTGGTTCGAGCAGTACTTC
>TRBJ1-1|few|TRBV20-1|TRBD1
CTLDREVTEAFF
TGCACATTAGACAGGGAGGTCACTGAAGCTTTCTTT
>TRBJ2-1|many|TRBV29-1|-
CSVPLGNNEQFF
TGCAGCGTACCGCTGGGGAACAATGAGCAGTTCTTC
>TRBJ1-1|few|TRBV15|-
CATSIRRVSTEAFF
TGTGCCACCAGCATACGGAGGGTGTCGACTGAAGCTTTCTTT
>TRBJ2-5|-|TRBV6-5|-
CASMGETQYF
TGTGCCAGCATGGGGGAGACCCAGTACTTC
>TRBJ2-3|few|TRBV3-1|-
CASSPMLGGSFSTDTQYF
TGTGCCAGCAGCCCGATGCTAGGGGGGAGCTTTAGCACAGATACGCAGTATTTT
>TRBJ1-4|-|TRBV12-3/TRBV12-4|-
CASSFLGTEKLFF
TGTGCCAGCAGTTTTTTGGGGACTGAAAAACTGTTTTTT
>TRBJ2-1|-|TRBV11-3|TRBD2
CASSLDGGGNEQFF
TGTGCCAGCAGCTTAGACGGGGGAGGGAATGAGCAGTTCTTC
>TRBJ2-5|few|TRBV5-1|TRBD1
CASSAAPTGGIKTQYF
TGCGCCAGCAGCGCGGCCCCCACAGGGGGGATCAAGACCCAGTACTTC
>TRBJ1-1|-|TRBV5-1|-
CASSLPDSRNTEAFF
TGCGCCAGCAGCTTGCCTGACAGCCGGAACACTGAAGCTTTCTTT
>TRBJ2-7|many|TRBV7-9|-
CASSSRKGEQYF
TGTGCCAGCAGCTCCCGAAAGGGAGAGCAGTACTTC
>TRBJ2-5|many|TRBV12-3/TRBV12-4|TRBD1
CASSWGQGQETQYF
TGTGCCAGCAGTTGGGGACAGGGGCAAGAGACCCAGTACTTC
>TRBJ2-1|few|TRBV2|TRBD1
CASRGGQGASNEQFF
TGTGCCTCCCGGGGGGGACAGGGGGCTTCCAATGAGCAGTTCTTC
>TRBJ2-5|few|TRBV4-2|TRBD1
CASSREQGAGETQYF
TGTGCCAGCAGCCGCGAACAGGGGGCGGGAGAGACCCAGTACTTC
>TRBJ1-1|few|TRBV5-1|-
CASSLEPGITEAFF
TGCGCCAGCAGCTTGGAGCCAGGGATCACTGAAGCTTTCTTT
>TRBJ2-2|few|TRBV5-6|TRBD2
CASSFLAGEAGELFF
TGTGCCAGCAGCTTTCTAGCGGGAGAGGCCGGGGAGCTGTTTTTT
>TRBJ2-3|few|TRBV5-1|TRBD2
CASRQAGGNTDTQYF
TGCGCCAGCAGGCAAGCGGGGGGGAACACAGATACGCAGTATTTT
>TRBJ1-2|few|TRBV27|-
CASSPYTRSGYTF
TGTGCCAGCAGTCCGTACACCCGAAGTGGCTACACCTTC
>TRBJ2-7|-|TRBV5-1|TRBD2
CASSITSGRYEQYF
TGCGCCAGCAGCATAACTAGCGGGAGGTACGAGCAGTACTTC
>TRBJ2-5|-|TRBV11-3|-
CASSLWREETQYF
TGTGCCAGCAGCTTATGGAGAGAAGAGACCCAGTACTTC
>TRBJ2-7|-|TRBV7-9|TRBD2
CASSFGLAGSTYEQYF
TGTGCCAGCAGCTTTGGACTAGCGGGTAGTACCTACGAGCAGTACTTC
>TRBJ2-3|-|TRBV5-1|TRBD1
CASRLTGQESTDTQYF
TGCGCCAGCAGGCTAACCGGACAGGAAAGCACAGATACGCAGTATTTT
>TRBJ2-2|-|TRBV7-9|TRBD1
CASSSGQGENTGELFF
TGTGCCAGCAGCTCAGGACAGGGCGAGAACACCGGGGAGCTGTTTTTT
>TRBJ2-7|-|TRBV4-1|TRBD1
CASGSAGTGNEQYF
TGCGCCAGCGGCTCGGCCGGGACAGGGAACGAGCAGTACTTC
>TRBJ2-6|many|TRBV3-1|-
CASSHRAGGANVLTF
TGTGCCAGCAGTCACAGGGCCGGAGGGGCCAACGTCCTGACTTTC
>TRBJ1-3|-|TRBV15|-
CATSSGWSKPGNTIYF
TGTGCCACCAGCAGTGGTTGGAGCAAACCTGGAAACACCATATATTTT